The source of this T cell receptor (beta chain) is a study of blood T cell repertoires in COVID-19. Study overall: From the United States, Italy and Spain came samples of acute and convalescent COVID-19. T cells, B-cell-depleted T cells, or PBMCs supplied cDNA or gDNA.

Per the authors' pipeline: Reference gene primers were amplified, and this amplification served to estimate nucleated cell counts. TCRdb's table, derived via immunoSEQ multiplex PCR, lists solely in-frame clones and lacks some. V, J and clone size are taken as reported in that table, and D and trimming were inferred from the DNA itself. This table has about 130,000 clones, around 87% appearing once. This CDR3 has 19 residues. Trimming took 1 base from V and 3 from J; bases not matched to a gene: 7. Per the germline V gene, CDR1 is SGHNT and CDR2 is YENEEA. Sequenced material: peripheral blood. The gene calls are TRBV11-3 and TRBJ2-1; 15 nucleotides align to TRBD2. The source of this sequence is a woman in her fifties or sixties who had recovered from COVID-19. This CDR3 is CASSLASGLAGGDYNEQFF. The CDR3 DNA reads TGTGCCAGCAGCTTAGCATCGGGACTAGCGGGAGGAGACTACAATGAGCAGTTCTTC.